These 28 T cell receptor beta chains originate from one sample sequenced in a study of blood T cell repertoires in acute mononucleosis. Assay: immunoSEQ multiplex PCR; the TCRdb copy retains only in-frame clones and omits some. The sample gives around 2,700 clones, 20% to 30% of which show up once; roughly 45% is in the top ten. Findings and caveats of the study: GLC-BM selection appeared to involve both TCR alpha and beta chains.

Documented time point: convalescence about 6 months (5-8 months) after acute presentation (visit 7). Specimen: EBV GLC epitope tetramer+ CD8+ T cells sorted from PBMCs, collected during convalescence from infectious mononucleosis. The subset was: CD8 T cells binding tetramer with EBV BMLF1 280-288 peptide (GLC-BM). The receptors come from a woman under 30 with infectious mononucleosis caused by EBV.

The chain joins TRBV6-5 to TRBJ2-5; TRBD2 matches 8 bases. There are 14 residues in the CDR3. With 7 bases clipped from V and 5 bases from J, the junction kept 9 bases outside the gene matches. Germline V gives CDR1 MNHEY, CDR2 SVGAGI. CDR3 DNA: TGTGCCAGCACGACGGGAGGGGTTGGGGAGACCCAGTACTTC. This encodes CASTTGGVGETQYF.

The V gene is TRBV14, the J gene TRBJ2-5; no reliable D call. V was pared by 4 bases and J by 8 bases, with 14 bases between. This CDR3 has 13 residues. Germline lookup yields CDR1 SGHDN and CDR2 FVKESK. CDR3 amino acids: CASSLSPWGTQYF. CDR3 DNA sequence: TGTGCCAGCAGCCTATCGCCGTGGGGTACCCAGTACTTC. Based on the CDR3 plus reference TRBV14 and TRBJ2-5, the full variable domain is EAGVTQFPSHSVIEKGQTVTLRCDPISGHDNLYWYRRVMGKEIKFLLHFVKESKQDESGMPNNRFLAERTGGTYSTLKVQPAELEDSGVYFCASSLSPWGTQYFGPGTRLLVL.

This clone was recorded at least ten times. Sequence at one end of the junction differs from germline and may be a read error. The chain joins TRBV11-2 to TRBJ2-1; 15 bases are shared with TRBD2. CDR3 length: 19 amino acids. Germline lookup yields CDR1 SGHAT and CDR2 FQNNGV. The CDR3 loop is CGSSPGLAGGLWLFNEQFF. The DNA of the CDR3 is TGTGGCAGCAGCCCCGGACTAGCGGGGGGGCTCTGGCTCTTCAATGAGCAGTTCTTC.

The J gene is TRBJ2-1, the V gene TRBV7-9; 8 bases are shared with TRBD2. The CDR3 loop spans 16 amino acids. V lost 5 bases, J lost 6 bases, and 12 bases stayed unmatched. CDR1 and CDR2 (germline): SEHNR, FQNEAQ (reference sequence). CDR3 nucleotide sequence: TGTGCCAGCAGCCCCCCCCAGGCTAGCGGGCCCAATGAGCAGTTCTTC. It yields the protein CASSPPQASGPNEQFF.

This clone showed up many times. The chain employs TRBV9 and TRBJ2-7; possibly TRBD1 for D (5 bases). Deletions cut 0 bases from V and 2 bases from J, with 9 bases between. The CDR3 consists of 14 residues. Germline CDR1 reads SGDLS; CDR2 reads YYNGEE. CDR3 coding DNA: TGTGCCAGCAGCGTAGAAGACAGTCCCTACGAGCAGTACTTC. Protein sequence: CASSVEDSPYEQYF.

This clone was seen many times. The chain employs TRBV27 and TRBJ1-2; no firm D call. This CDR3 has 11 amino acids. V lost 8 bases and J lost 4, with 8 bases in between. Germline CDR1 is MNHEY and CDR2 is SMNVEV (reference sequence). The CDR3 sequence is CASALGYGYTF. CDR3 bases: TGTGCCAGCGCGTTGGGCTATGGCTACACCTTC.

This clone turned up a few times. Its ends do not fully match the called genes, so a read error is possible. The rearrangement joins TRBV7-2 to TRBJ2-1; weak D call: TRBD2 (6 bases). This CDR3 has 13 residues. The germline V gene has CDR1 SGHTA and CDR2 FQGNSA. CDR3 sequence (DNA): TGTGCCAGCAGCGTAGCCGGAGGGGATGAGCAGTTCTTC. Encoded protein: CASSVAGGDEQFF.

Details on this clone: One base separates it from a far larger clone, so it is likely a read error. This chain connects TRBV13 to TRBJ2-7, with D unclear. Germline CDR1 is PRHDT and CDR2 is FYEKMQ (reference sequence). The CDR3 covers 14 residues. Trimming shortened V by 3 bases and J by 4 bases, and 13 bases separated the two germline ends. The CDR3 DNA reads as TGTGCCAGCAGCTTCGGCGGTGTACGGTACGAGCAGTACTTC. Amino acid sequence: CASSFGGVRYEQYF.

There are many counts of this clone. CDR3 residues: CASSTGLAGKSSYNEQFF. DNA of the CDR3: TGTGCCAGCAGCACTGGACTAGCGGGAAAAAGCTCCTACAATGAGCAGTTCTTC. The rearrangement uses TRBV7-9 and TRBJ2-1, with TRBD2 matching 12 bases. V shed 5 bases and J 0 bases; nucleotides not matched to a gene: 8. Germline assignment: CDR1 SEHNR and CDR2 FQNEAQ (reference sequence). The length of the CDR3 is 18 residues. The full variable domain, completed using reference TRBV7-9 and TRBJ2-1, is DTGVSQNPRHKITKRGQNVTFRCDPISEHNRLYWYRQTLGQGPEFLTYFQNEAQLEKSRLLSDRFSAERPKGSFSTLEIQRTEQGDSAMYLCASSTGLAGKSSYNEQFFGPGTRLTVL.

This clone turned up a few times. This may be a read error, as it is one base from a much larger clone. This chain uses TRBV23-1 with TRBJ2-1; 15 bases fit TRBD2. TRBV23-1 is given ORF status, its function remaining uncertain. V shed 6 bases and J 6 bases; nucleotides not matched to a gene: 15. This CDR3 is built from 19 residues. CDR3 region: CASSPGLAGGLWLFNEQFF. CDR3 DNA sequence: TGCGCCAGCAGCCCCGGACTAGCGGGGGGGCTCTGGCTCTTCAATGAGCAGTTCTTC.

Note on this clone: It is likely a read error: a sequence one base away is far more abundant. The V gene is TRBV27, the J gene TRBJ2-7, with 12 bases identical to TRBD1. The CDR3 sequence is 15 residues long. With V trimmed by 6 bases and J by 0 bases, 3 bases remained unmatched. CDR1 and CDR2 from the germline V gene are MNHEY and SMNVEV (reference sequence). In DNA form, the CDR3 reads TGTGCCAGCAGCTTGGGACAGGGGGCCTCCTACGAGCAGTACTTC. This translates into CASSLGQGASYEQYF.

This clone occurred a few times. The chain combines TRBV23-1 with TRBJ2-7; D is perhaps TRBD1 or TRBD2 (5 bases each). TRBV23-1 is given ORF status, its function remaining uncertain. The CDR3 has 15 amino acids. The DNA of the CDR3 is TGCGCAGCAGTCAACGGGGACGTTGAATCCTACGAGCAGTACTTC. Residues: CAAVNGDVESYEQYF.

As for this clone: With only one base between it and a far larger clone, this is likely a read error. The chain joins TRBV4-2 to TRBJ2-7; no clear D gene. The CDR3 has 14 amino acids. Germline V CDR1 and CDR2: LGHNA, YNFKEQ. The DNA of the CDR3 is TGTGCCCGCAGCCAAATTGCAGGATCCTACGAGCAGTACTTC. It yields the protein CARSQIAGSYEQYF.

This clone appeared many times. The chain carries TRBV14 and TRBJ2-1, with 9 bases identical to TRBD1. CDR3 length: 13 amino acids. V lost 5 bases and J lost 8; bases outside the gene matches: 4. Per germline, CDR1 SGHDN and CDR2 FVKESK. The CDR3 sequence: CASSATGGDEQFF. CDR3 nucleotides: TGTGCCAGCAGCGCGACAGGGGGGGATGAGCAGTTCTTC.

The table lists this clone with a few counts. This likely came from a read error, as a far larger clone is one base away. The same CDR3 also results from other DNA sequences found in this sample. The rearrangement links TRBV27 to TRBJ2-7; 7 positions agree with TRBD2. The CDR3 is made up of 15 amino acids. The germline V gene encodes CDR1 MNHEY and CDR2 SMNVEV (reference sequence). The CDR3 sequence is CARSSLGGGWRGQYF. The CDR3, as DNA: TGTGCCCGCAGCTCCCTCGGGGGAGGGTGGCGGGGGCAGTACTTC.

In this sample, this clone turned up many times. The genes are TRBV28 and TRBJ2-2, with 11 bases identical to TRBD2. Losses at the gene ends were 5 bases for V and 1 base for J; bases not matched to a gene: 9. CDR3 length equals 18 residues. CDR1 MDHEN and CDR2 SYDVKM come from the germline V gene. CDR3 nucleotide sequence: TGTGCCAGCAGTATCATAGCGGGGGGGCTTGGGAACACCGGGGAGCTGTTTTTT. Protein sequence: CASSIIAGGLGNTGELFF. The full variable domain, rest sourced from reference TRBV28 and TRBJ2-2, is DVKVTQSSRYLVKRTGEKVFLECVQDMDHENMFWYRQDPGLGLRLIYFSYDVKMKEKGDIPEGYSVSREKKERFSLILESASTNQTSMYLCASSIIAGGLGNTGELFFGEGSRLTVL.

Turning to this clone: A read error likely explains this, since a far larger clone differs by one base. This chain uses TRBV29-1 with TRBJ2-1, with TRBD1 identical over 7 bases. The germline V gene has CDR1 SQVTM and CDR2 ANQGSEA. V lost 8 bases to trimming and J lost 4 bases; unmatched junction nucleotides: 11. The CDR3 length is 14 residues. CDR3 sequence reads: CSFPPGTDYNEQFF. For the CDR3, the DNA is TGCAGCTTTCCTCCCGGGACAGATTACAATGAGCAGTTCTTC.

This clone occurred a few times. This probably arose from a read error, given a far larger clone one base away. This chain joins TRBV19 and TRBJ1-5; 8 positions agree with TRBD1. The CDR3 is made up of 15 amino acids. Germline assignment: CDR1 LNHDA and CDR2 SQIVND (reference sequence). CDR3 sequence reads: CANSVRDRNNQPQHF. CDR3 nucleotide sequence: TGTGCCAATAGTGTCCGGGACAGGAATAATCAGCCCCAGCATTTT.

In its sample, this clone was seen a few times. This sequence is one base from a far larger clone and is likely a read error. The chain combines TRBV25-1 with TRBJ2-7; D unclear. The ends were cut back, 6 bases at V and 1 base at J, with 13 bases in the middle. This CDR3 comprises 14 residues. Germline CDR1 reads MGHDK; CDR2 reads SYGVNS. This CDR3 reads CASSQIAGSYEQYF. As DNA, the CDR3 is TGTGCCAGCAGCCAAATTGCAGGATCCTACGAGCAGTACTTC.

A note on this clone: Relative to the germline gene, one junction end is altered; a read error may explain this. V and J are TRBV27 and TRBJ2-2; TRBD1 might be the D (6 bases). Germline V gene lookup returns CDR1 MNHEY and CDR2 SMNVEV (reference sequence). The length of the CDR3 is 18 residues. The CDR3 loop is CSSSIIAWGLGNTWELFF. The CDR3 bases are TGTTCCAGCAGTATCATAGCGTGGGGGCTTGGGAACACCTGGGAGCTGTTTTTT.

This clone was detected a few times. It is unclear where the CDR3 begins or ends on the DNA, so no DNA is shown, and the CDR3 is as TCRdb lists it. This chain uses TRBV27 with TRBJ2-2; the D segment call TRBD2 is taken from the table without a DNA check. The CDR3 extends over 18 residues, inclusive of both ends. The germline V gene has CDR1 MNHEY and CDR2 SMNVEV (reference sequence). The CDR3 loop is CASSIIAGGLGNTGSCFF.

This clone was seen many times. The sample carries other DNA sequences with the same CDR3. This chain uses TRBV29-1 with TRBJ1-4; D is unclear. With 4 bases removed from V and 0 bases from J, the gap between germline ends came to 9 bases. Germline V gene data show CDR1 as SQVTM and CDR2 as ANQGSEA. The CDR3 consists of 14 residues. CDR3 coding DNA: TGCAGCGTTGGGTCTCCGCCAACTAATGAAAAACTGTTTTTT. Translated, it gives CSVGSPPTNEKLFF.

The chain employs TRBV14 and TRBJ2-5, with D possibly called TRBD1 or TRBD2 (6 bases each). The J call may not be correct, given that the DNA end is closer to TRBJ2-7. Germline CDR1 SGHDN, CDR2 FVKESK. The CDR3 length is 15 residues. The CDR3 loop is CASSKAGGLSYEQYF. As DNA, the CDR3 is TGTGCCAGCAGCAAAGCCGGGGGCCTTTCCTACGAGCAGTACTTC.

This clone has ten or more counts. The genes are TRBV21-1 and TRBJ2-1; TRBD2 is the table's D call, not checked against the DNA. TRBV21-1 constitutes a pseudogene. This CDR3 region has 17 residues. CDR3 coding DNA: TGTGCCAGCAGTTACACCCCTTGGCGGGAGGGTAACAATGAGCAGTTCTTC. Translating it yields CASSYTPWREGNNEQFF.

This clone appeared a few times. The CDR3 loop is CASRIRTGSGANVLTF. The CDR3 nucleotides read TGTGCCAGCAGAATTCGCACGGGCTCTGGGGCCAACGTCCTGACTTTC. V and J are TRBV11-3 and TRBJ2-6; no definite D call. The CDR3 runs 16 residues. The V end was cut by 6 bases, the J end by 0 bases, with 12 bases between. The germline V gene encodes CDR1 SGHNT and CDR2 YENEEA.

About this clone: A far larger clone lies a single base away; this is likely a read error. CDR3 sequence (DNA): TGCGCCAGCAGTCAATCGTGGGAGGGGAGCGGGTTATTTTCCGTTAACAATGAGCAGTACTTC. Its protein is CASSQSWEGSGLFSVNNEQYF. This chain uses TRBV23-1 with TRBJ2-7; 7 nucleotides agree with TRBD2. TRBV23-1 is classed as an ORF, of uncertain function. V was clipped by 0 bases and J by 7 bases; unmatched bases: 27. CDR3 size: 21 residues.

This clone showed up many times. The rearrangement links TRBV13 to TRBJ2-1; no reliable D call. V gave up 5 bases and J gave up 7 bases, with 9 bases separating them. From germline, CDR1 is PRHDT and CDR2 FYEKMQ (reference sequence). The CDR3 sequence is 12 residues long. The CDR3 DNA follows: TGTGCCAGCAGCGTAGTAGGTAATGAGCAGTTCTTC. It codes for CASSVVGNEQFF. Complete variable domain (other parts from reference TRBV13 and TRBJ2-1): AAGVIQSPRHLIKEKRETATLKCYPIPRHDTVYWYQQGPGQDPQFLISFYEKMQSDKGSIPDRFSAQQFSDYHSELNMSSLELGDSALYFCASSVVGNEQFFGPGTRLTVL.

This clone occurred a few times. The J gene is TRBJ2-3, the V gene TRBV25-1; weak D call: TRBD1 (5 bases). Trimming left V 5 bases short and J 2 bases short, with 20 bases between. Germline loops: CDR1 MGHDK, CDR2 SYGVNS. This CDR3 is built from 17 residues. CDR3 bases: TGTGCCAGCAGTTTGATCCAGGGATCCCAATACACAGATACGCAGTATTTT. Translation: CASSLIQGSQYTDTQYF.